This passage covers 15 T cell receptor beta chains from one sample sequenced in a study of cytomegalovirus exposure and HLA in healthy donors (dated by TCRdb to 2017 to 2019). The library was produced with the immunoSEQ multiplex PCR assay. TCRdb re-hosts the immuneACCESS table, in-frame sequences only. Its copies lack some clones; in the studies checked, an unresolved V gene accounts for under half of them, and the cause for the rest is not known. This sample holds 150,000 to 200,000 clones; about four fifths were observed only once. In total, the top ten clones hold around 9.6% of the sample. Sequencing input: PBMCs. Receptors originate from a man aged 30 to 39 in good health and CMV-seropositive.

The chain couples TRBV6-5 to TRBJ2-5, with TRBD2 as a possible D gene (5 bases). Between the trimmed V and J ends, which lost 0 bases and 1 base, there was a span of 12 bases. Per germline, CDR1 MNHEY and CDR2 SVGAGI. This CDR3 has 16 residues. The CDR3 here is CASSYSGIRPQETQYF. CDR3 coding DNA: TGTGCCAGCAGTTACTCCGGGATCCGACCCCAAGAGACCCAGTACTTC.

CDR3 protein: CASSVGDRDLEGRQFF. The CDR3 nucleotides are TGTGCCAGCAGCGTAGGGGACAGAGACTTAGAAGGTCGGCAGTTCTTC. The genes are TRBV9 and TRBJ2-1; 7 nucleotides match TRBD1. This CDR3 region has 16 residues. The V gene's germline CDR1 is SGDLS and CDR2 YYNGEE. The V segment lost 0 bases and the J segment 12 bases; nucleotides outside the gene matches: 15. Supplemented by reference TRBV9 and TRBJ2-1, the full variable domain reads DSGVTQTPKHLITATGQRVTLRCSPRSGDLSVYWYQQSLDQGLQFLIQYYNGEERAKGNILERFSAQQFPDLHSELNLSSLELGDSALYFCASSVGDRDLEGRQFFGPGTRLTVL.

V usage is TRBV5-6 and J usage is TRBJ2-3; TRBD2 aligns across 10 bases. CDR3 size: 19 residues. Unmatched junction bases numbered 10, after V lost 0 bases and J lost 0 bases. The germline V gene encodes CDR1 SGHDT and CDR2 YYEEEE. This chain's CDR3 is CASSLEVLAGPSSTDTQYF. The DNA of the CDR3 is TGTGCCAGCAGCTTGGAGGTACTAGCGGGGCCATCTAGCACAGATACGCAGTATTTT.

V and J are TRBV2 and TRBJ2-6; tentative D call: TRBD2 (5 bases). Germline values: CDR1 SNHLY, CDR2 FYNNEI. Deletions cut 6 bases from V and 0 bases from J, with 12 bases between. The CDR3 length is 16 residues. In nucleotides, the CDR3 is TGTGCCAGCAGGCGGACTCCTGGCTCTGGGGCCAACGTCCTGACTTTC. Translating gives CASRRTPGSGANVLTF. Full variable domain (missing parts from reference TRBV2 and TRBJ2-6): EPEVTQTPSHQVTQMGQEVILRCVPISNHLYFYWYRQILGQKVEFLVSFYNNEISEKSEIFDDQFSVERPDGSNFTLKIRSTKLEDSAMYFCASRRTPGSGANVLTFGAGSRLTVL.

In its sample, this clone was seen many times. The rearrangement links TRBV28 to TRBJ2-3; TRBD2 aligns across 8 bases. J lost 0 bases, V lost 5 bases, and 10 bases had no gene match. CDR3 length equals 17 residues. Germline loops: CDR1 MDHEN, CDR2 SYDVKM. As DNA, the CDR3 is TGTGCCAGCAGTAGCTTAGTTAGCGGGGTTAGCACAGATACGCAGTATTTT. Translation: CASSSLVSGVSTDTQYF.

The chain couples TRBV20-1 to TRBJ2-3, with D perhaps matching TRBD2 (5 bases). The germline V and J ends were trimmed by 5 bases and 6 bases, with 9 bases remaining between them. Germline CDR1 DFQATT, CDR2 SNEGSKA (reference sequence). The CDR3 has 11 residues. DNA of the CDR3: TGCAGTGCTTTTAGAGGGGATACGCAGTATTTT. Protein sequence: CSAFRGDTQYF.

V is TRBV5-6 and J is TRBJ2-3; a weak D match, TRBD1 (6 bases). The CDR3 has 15 amino acids. V shed 0 bases and J shed 4 bases, with 12 bases lying between them. CDR1 is SGHDT, CDR2 YYEEEE, per germline. The CDR3: CASSLGPGAPDTQYF. The CDR3 DNA follows: TGTGCCAGCAGCTTGGGTCCAGGGGCCCCAGATACGCAGTATTTT. The full variable domain, its missing parts supplied by reference TRBV5-6 and TRBJ2-3, is DAGVTQSPTHLIKTRGQQVTLRCSPKSGHDTVSWYQQALGQGPQFIFQYYEEEERQRGNFPDRFSGHQFPNYSSELNVNALLLGDSALYLCASSLGPGAPDTQYFGPGTRLTVL.

Remarks on this clone: One end of the junction does not line up with germline, which may come from a read error. The J gene is TRBJ2-2, the V gene TRBV7-7; TRBD2 agrees at 10 bases. Germline-derived CDR1 and CDR2 are SSHAT and FNYEAQ (reference sequence). The CDR3 extends over 16 amino acids. The CDR3 DNA is TGTGCTAGCAGCCCTTCCGGGACTAGCGTTACCGGGGAGCTGTTTTTT. It encodes CASSPSGTSVTGELFF.

This chain uses TRBV5-1 with TRBJ1-3; unclear D gene. The germline V gene encodes CDR1 SGHRS and CDR2 YFSETQ. CDR3 length equals 16 residues. Deletions cut 0 bases from V and 4 bases from J, with 14 bases between. CDR3 sequence (DNA): TGCGCCAGCAGCTTGGCCGGGTTTCTTCTCGGAAACACCATATATTTT. Protein sequence: CASSLAGFLLGNTIYF.

This sequence joins TRBV27 and TRBJ2-7; no clear D gene. Trimming pared 9 bases from V and 4 bases from J, leaving 4 bases between. The CDR3 extends over 9 amino acids. CDR1 and CDR2 from the germline V gene are MNHEY and SMNVEV (reference sequence). The CDR3 nucleotides are TGTGCCAGACGGTACGAGCAGTACTTC. Its protein product is CARRYEQYF.

The gene calls are TRBV20-1 and TRBJ1-6; D call uncertain. The CDR3 is 11 amino acids. Germline assignment: CDR1 DFQATT and CDR2 SNEGSKA (reference sequence). V dropped 4 bases and J dropped 4 bases, with 2 bases sitting between them. CDR3 coding DNA: TGCAGTGCTACATATAATTCACCCCTCCACTTT. Amino acid sequence: CSATYNSPLHF.

V and J are TRBV28 and TRBJ2-7; possibly TRBD2 for D (5 bases). Germline-derived CDR1 and CDR2 are MDHEN and SYDVKM. V gave up 6 bases and J gave up 1 base, with 13 bases separating them. The CDR3 is 14 amino acids. For the CDR3, the DNA is TGTGCCAGCAGCAGGACTGTCTTGTCCTACGAGCAGTACTTC. It yields the protein CASSRTVLSYEQYF.

Of note for this clone: The same CDR3 arises from other DNA sequences in this sample as well. The V and J genes are TRBV7-3 and TRBJ1-1; weak D call: TRBD1 (6 bases). The CDR3 totals 13 residues. The germline gives CDR1 SGHTA, CDR2 FQGTGA. Trimming stripped 5 bases from V and 3 bases from J, with 10 bases between. The CDR3 loop reads CASSLQGDTEAFF. The CDR3 DNA reads as TGTGCCAGCAGCCTACAGGGAGACACTGAAGCTTTCTTT.

The table lists this clone with many counts. The rearrangement joins TRBV5-6 to TRBJ1-2; 7 nucleotides line up with TRBD1. The germline V gene has CDR1 SGHDT and CDR2 YYEEEE. The CDR3 loop spans 17 amino acids. V lost 0 bases and J lost 4; bases outside the gene matches: 12. The CDR3: CASSLEDSGTDLYGYTF. In DNA form, the CDR3 reads TGTGCCAGCAGCTTGGAAGACTCCGGGACAGATCTCTATGGCTACACCTTC. The full variable domain, with the rest looked up from reference TRBV5-6 and TRBJ1-2, is DAGVTQSPTHLIKTRGQQVTLRCSPKSGHDTVSWYQQALGQGPQFIFQYYEEEERQRGNFPDRFSGHQFPNYSSELNVNALLLGDSALYLCASSLEDSGTDLYGYTFGSGTRLTVV.

The chain combines TRBV28 with TRBJ2-2; TRBD2 is a possible D gene (6 bases). CDR1 is MDHEN, CDR2 SYDVKM, per germline. CDR3 size: 14 residues. Trimming removed 10 bases from V and 4 bases from J, with 16 bases in between. The CDR3 nucleotides read TGTGCCATCCAAGGTTTGCGGGGCACCGGGGAGCTGTTTTTT. Its protein product is CAIQGLRGTGELFF.